The 31 T cell receptor beta chains below were found in one sample sequenced in a study of Ad26.COV2.S vaccination and SARS-CoV-2 variants (dated by TCRdb to about 2021). The sample's treatment or condition label is to be understood as: approximately 18 received Ad26.COV2.S at low or high dose, single or two shots; roughly 5 received placebo; per-sample allocation not given. For vaccine and placebo recipients, repertoires were sequenced using samples collected on day 63 after the first injection. Receptor libraries were prepared by the immunoSEQ multiplex PCR assay. As stored in TCRdb, this immuneACCESS dataset retains in-frame rearrangements with V and J assigned. A fraction of the clones does not appear; measured against another copy, unresolved V genes explain less than half of the discrepancy, and the remainder lacks a known reason. The table for this sample lists approximately 280,000 clones; about 89% of them were counted only once. Jointly, the top ten make up about 3.6% of the sample.

This specimen was peripheral blood, taken in a trial of Ad26.COV2.S vaccine versus placebo. These receptors originate from a person aged 18-60 years who received the Ad26.COV2.S COVID-19 vaccine or a placebo.

The V and J genes are TRBV6-5 and TRBJ1-1, with D perhaps TRBD1 (5 bases). The V end was cut by 9 bases, the J end by 4 bases, with 15 bases between. The CDR3 extends over 13 amino acids. The germline CDR1 and CDR2 sequences are MNHEY and SVGAGI. CDR3 residues: CASGGVLGTEAFF. CDR3 bases: TGTGCCAGTGGGGGGGTTCTCGGCACTGAAGCTTTCTTT.

V gene TRBV19 combines with J gene TRBJ1-2, with D unclear. CDR1 and CDR2 (germline): LNHDA, SQIVND (reference sequence). Trimming cost V 0 bases and J 4 bases, with 9 bases left between them. CDR3 length equals 14 residues. The CDR3 reads CASSIDRAAYGYTF. The CDR3 DNA reads as TGTGCCAGTAGTATAGATCGGGCAGCCTATGGCTACACCTTC.

V and J are TRBV6-1 and TRBJ2-7; TRBD1 is a possible D gene (6 bases). The germline CDR1 and CDR2 sequences are MNHNS and SASEGT. The CDR3 runs to 12 residues. Trimming removed 3 bases at V and 9 bases at J, with 12 bases between. The CDR3: CASSDGGWGQYF. CDR3 DNA sequence: TGTGCCAGCAGTGATGGGGGCTGGGGGCAGTACTTC.

The chain employs TRBV5-1 and TRBJ1-2; 7 bases are a match to TRBD1. Germline V gene data show CDR1 as SGHRS and CDR2 as YFSETQ. There are 15 residues in the CDR3. V shed 5 bases, J shed 3 bases, and the junction held 10 bases outside the gene matches. The CDR3: CASSTGTAFDYGYTF. The CDR3 DNA follows: TGCGCCAGCAGTACCGGGACAGCCTTTGACTATGGCTACACCTTC.

This clone has just one count. The chain uses TRBV5-4 and TRBJ2-6; D is unresolved. The V end lost 4 bases, the J end lost 0 bases, and 8 bases lay between the germline ends. The CDR3 runs to 15 residues. Germline V gene data show CDR1 as SGHNT and CDR2 as YYREEE (reference sequence). CDR3 sequence (DNA): TGTGCCAGCAGCCGGTCGGGCTCTGGGGCCAACGTCCTGACTTTC. Protein product: CASSRSGSGANVLTF.

This clone was observed once. V gene TRBV12-3 or TRBV12-4 combines with J gene TRBJ1-1; no definite D call. Trimming pared 11 bases from V and 0 bases from J, leaving 10 bases between. The length of the CDR3 is 12 residues. As DNA, the CDR3 is TGTGCCGTCGGCCCGTTGAACACTGAAGCTTTCTTT. This translates into CAVGPLNTEAFF.

This rearrangement joins TRBV9 to TRBJ1-4; perhaps TRBD1 as D (6 bases). This CDR3 is built from 15 residues. V lost 4 bases and J 3 bases, leaving 13 bases between the germline ends. Germline V CDR1 and CDR2: SGDLS, YYNGEE. The CDR3 coding sequence is TGTGCCAGCAGCCCGATGGGGGCGGCTAATGAAAAACTGTTTTTT. Translating gives CASSPMGAANEKLFF. Full variable domain (rest looked up from reference TRBV9 and TRBJ1-4): DSGVTQTPKHLITATGQRVTLRCSPRSGDLSVYWYQQSLDQGLQFLIQYYNGEERAKGNILERFSAQQFPDLHSELNLSSLELGDSALYFCASSPMGAANEKLFFGSGTQLSVL.

This clone was observed a single time. The V call is TRBV5-1, the J call TRBJ2-1; no clear D. The germline V gene has CDR1 SGHRS and CDR2 YFSETQ. The CDR3 totals 13 residues. Trimming cost V 0 bases and J 8 bases, with 9 bases left between them. CDR3: CASSLGWVDEQFF. In DNA, the CDR3 is TGCGCCAGCAGCTTGGGGTGGGTCGATGAGCAGTTCTTC.

There are a few counts of this clone. V gene TRBV12-3 or TRBV12-4 combines with J gene TRBJ2-7, with 7 bases aligning to TRBD1. This CDR3 region has 13 residues. V shed 7 bases and J 1 base; nucleotides not matched to a gene: 4. The CDR3 DNA is TGTGCCAGCAAAGGACAGGCGTCCTACGAGCAGTACTTC. Translated, it gives CASKGQASYEQYF.

The V and J genes are TRBV6-6 and TRBJ2-7, with D perhaps assigned TRBD1 or TRBD2 (7 bases each). The CDR3 covers 16 residues. The ends were cut back, 5 bases at V and 2 bases at J, with 19 bases in the middle. Germline lookup yields CDR1 MNHNY and CDR2 SVGAGI (reference sequence). CDR3 loop: CASSGDREGPTYEQYF. CDR3 DNA: TGTGCCAGCAGTGGTGACAGGGAGGGACCCACCTACGAGCAGTACTTC.

A note on this clone: One junction end disagrees with the germline gene, perhaps due to a read error. The gene calls are TRBV7-7 and TRBJ2-1; 8 bases are shared with TRBD1. Germline V CDR1 and CDR2: SSHAT, FNYEAQ (reference sequence). CDR3 size: 15 residues. CDR3 residues: CASSLTGANYNEQFF. The CDR3 bases are TGTGCTAGCAGCCTGACAGGGGCGAACTACAATGAGCAGTTCTTC.

The rearrangement joins TRBV30 to TRBJ1-2, with D perhaps matching TRBD1 (5 bases). The germline V gene has CDR1 GTSNPN and CDR2 SVGIG (reference sequence). The CDR3 loop spans 14 amino acids. V lost 0 bases and J 8 bases, leaving 16 bases between the germline ends. CDR3 loop: CAWSVEAGPGGYTF. DNA of the CDR3: TGTGCCTGGAGTGTAGAGGCGGGGCCTGGGGGCTACACCTTC.

The chain carries TRBV5-1 and TRBJ2-3, with 9 bases that match TRBD1. Trimming removed 0 bases from V and 2 bases from J; junction bases left unmatched: 7. This CDR3 contains 17 residues. Germline lookup yields CDR1 SGHRS and CDR2 YFSETQ. CDR3 sequence reads: CASSLAGTGRDTDTQYF. As DNA, the CDR3 is TGCGCCAGCAGCTTGGCTGGGACAGGGAGGGACACAGATACGCAGTATTTT.

The chain is built from TRBV5-1 and TRBJ2-6; the D is unclear. CDR1 and CDR2 from the germline V gene are SGHRS and YFSETQ. This CDR3 contains 15 residues. V lost 3 bases to trimming and J lost 0 bases, with 7 bases between them. CDR3 region: CASSSEISGANVLTF. For the CDR3, the DNA is TGCGCCAGCAGCTCTGAGATCTCTGGGGCCAACGTCCTGACTTTC.

This chain links TRBV28 with TRBJ1-5; TRBD1 agrees at 10 bases. The CDR3 loop spans 16 amino acids. CDR1 and CDR2 from the germline V gene are MDHEN and SYDVKM. V was clipped by 0 bases and J by 8 bases; unmatched bases: 7. CDR3 nucleotides: TGTGCCAGCAGTTTATGGGGGGACAGGGGAACGGAGCCCCAGCATTTT. This translates into CASSLWGDRGTEPQHF. Filled out from reference TRBV28 and TRBJ1-5, the complete variable domain reads DVKVTQSSRYLVKRTGEKVFLECVQDMDHENMFWYRQDPGLGLRLIYFSYDVKMKEKGDIPEGYSVSREKKERFSLILESASTNQTSMYLCASSLWGDRGTEPQHFGDGTRLSIL.

This clone showed up just a few times. The gene calls are TRBV6-1 and TRBJ2-7, with 10 bases aligning to TRBD2. With V trimmed by 1 base and J by 3 bases, 12 bases remained unmatched. CDR1 and CDR2 (germline): MNHNS, SASEGT. The CDR3 sequence is 18 residues long. CDR3 in DNA: TGTGCCAGCAGTGAAGGTTTTAGCGGGGGGACCGTCGTCTACGAGCAGTACTTC. Its translation is CASSEGFSGGTVVYEQYF.

The rearrangement uses TRBV7-2 and TRBJ1-2; 7 nucleotides line up with TRBD1. The CDR3 is 14 amino acids. J gave up 4 bases and V 5 bases, and 7 bases lay outside the gene matches. Per germline, CDR1 SGHTA and CDR2 FQGNSA. CDR3: CASSPIGQVYGYTF. The DNA for the CDR3 is TGTGCCAGCAGCCCCATAGGACAGGTCTATGGCTACACCTTC.

This clone was picked up one time. The rearrangement uses TRBV6-5 and TRBJ2-5; 8 bases are shared with TRBD2. Germline CDR1 is MNHEY and CDR2 is SVGAGI. This CDR3 comprises 15 residues. V was clipped by 6 bases and J by 1 base; unmatched bases: 7. CDR3 nucleotide sequence: TGTGCCAGCAGGGGAGCGGGGGCGATCCAAGAGACCCAGTACTTC. Translated, it gives CASRGAGAIQETQYF.

This sequence joins TRBV7-9 and TRBJ2-4; 7 nucleotides align to TRBD1. The junction had 0 bases not matched to a gene; V was cut back by 1 base and J by 9 bases. The CDR3 contains 12 residues. The germline CDR1 and CDR2 sequences are SEHNR and FQNEAQ (reference sequence). CDR3 sequence reads: CASSLDRGIQYF. DNA of the CDR3: TGTGCCAGCAGCTTAGACAGGGGCATTCAGTACTTC.

This chain connects TRBV27 to TRBJ2-7, with 9 bases fitting TRBD1. The germline CDR1 and CDR2 sequences are MNHEY and SMNVEV (reference sequence). CDR3 size: 18 residues. V was pared by 3 bases and J by 3 bases, with 15 bases of the junction left unmatched. The CDR3 protein is CASSFLRPGTGFDYEQYF. CDR3 nucleotides: TGTGCCAGCAGTTTCCTGCGTCCCGGGACAGGGTTCGACTACGAGCAGTACTTC.

V usage is TRBV5-8 and J usage is TRBJ2-6; D gene uncertain. This CDR3 spans 16 amino acids. Between the trimmed V and J ends, which lost 3 bases and 0 bases, there was a span of 10 bases. The germline gives CDR1 SGHTS, CDR2 YDEGEE. CDR3 sequence reads: CASSSLHPSGANVLTF. The CDR3 bases are TGTGCCAGCAGCTCCCTACACCCCTCTGGGGCCAACGTCCTGACTTTC. The full variable domain, completed using reference TRBV5-8 and TRBJ2-6, is EAGVTQSPTHLIKTRGQQATLRCSPISGHTSVYWYQQALGLGLQFLLWYDEGEERNRGNFPPRFSGRQFPNYSSELNVNALELEDSALYLCASSSLHPSGANVLTFGAGSRLTVL.

The CDR3 nucleotides are TGTGCCAGCAGTAGACAGGCTGACACTGAAGCTTTCTTT. Encoded protein: CASSRQADTEAFF. The rearrangement links TRBV7-9 to TRBJ1-1; D perhaps matches TRBD1 (6 bases). The germline V gene has CDR1 SEHNR and CDR2 FQNEAQ (reference sequence). The CDR3 runs to 13 residues. The ends were cut back, 6 bases at V and 3 bases at J, with 11 bases in the middle.

This chain connects TRBV10-3 to TRBJ2-3, with a possible D match to TRBD1 (5 bases). Germline-derived CDR1 and CDR2 are ENHRY and SYGVKD. The germline V and J ends were trimmed by 10 bases and 7 bases, with 12 bases remaining between them. CDR3 size: 11 residues. This CDR3 reads CATRGPYTQYF. The DNA for the CDR3 is TGTGCCACAAGGGGTCCCTATACGCAGTATTTT.

A note on this clone: Other nucleotide sequences in the sample specify the same CDR3. CDR3 protein: CSVLWTGNNYGYTF. CDR3 coding DNA: TGCAGCGTATTATGGACAGGGAATAACTATGGCTACACCTTC. The rearrangement links TRBV29-1 to TRBJ1-2; the match to TRBD1 covers 8 bases. The CDR3 totals 14 residues. From germline, CDR1 is SQVTM and CDR2 ANQGSEA. V dropped 6 bases and J dropped 1; count of bases not matched to a gene: 7.

In this sample, this clone turned up once. The rearrangement joins TRBV12-3 or TRBV12-4 to TRBJ2-1, with D unresolved. This CDR3 region has 12 residues. V was shortened by 2 bases and J by 7 bases, with 6 bases between the two germline ends. The chain's CDR3 is CASSLFVNEQFF. CDR3 sequence (DNA): TGTGCCAGCAGTTTATTCGTAAATGAGCAGTTCTTC.

J is TRBJ2-5 and V is TRBV5-1, with D perhaps TRBD1 (5 bases). CDR3 length: 11 amino acids. Trimming pared 5 bases from V and 5 bases from J, leaving 7 bases between. CDR1 and CDR2 (germline): SGHRS, YFSETQ. The CDR3 reads CASRGVETQYF. In DNA, the CDR3 is TGCGCCAGCAGAGGGGTGGAGACCCAGTACTTC.

V is TRBV2 and J is TRBJ1-4; TRBD1 is a possible D gene (5 bases). CDR1 and CDR2 (germline): SNHLY, FYNNEI. Trimming left V 11 bases short and J 7 bases short, with 20 bases between. The CDR3 is 14 residues long. CDR3: CAGDMMGDGEKLFF. CDR3 in DNA: TGTGCCGGTGACATGATGGGGGACGGTGAAAAACTGTTTTTT. The full variable domain, its missing parts supplied by reference TRBV2 and TRBJ1-4, is EPEVTQTPSHQVTQMGQEVILRCVPISNHLYFYWYRQILGQKVEFLVSFYNNEISEKSEIFDDQFSVERPDGSNFTLKIRSTKLEDSAMYFCAGDMMGDGEKLFFGSGTQLSVL.

This chain joins TRBV2 and TRBJ2-5; possibly TRBD2 for D (5 bases). Trimming removed 7 bases from V and 4 bases from J, with 10 bases in between. Germline-derived CDR1 and CDR2 are SNHLY and FYNNEI. The CDR3 runs 12 residues. CDR3 nucleotides: TGTGCCAGCACTCTAGCAGGAGAGACCCAGTACTTC. Translated, it gives CASTLAGETQYF.

In its sample, this clone was seen once. The V gene is TRBV12-3 or TRBV12-4, the J gene TRBJ1-2; no firm D call. This CDR3 comprises 12 residues. V was shortened by 4 bases and J by 6 bases, with 9 bases between the two germline ends. CDR3 region: CASSSARHGYTF. CDR3 DNA: TGTGCCAGCAGTTCGGCCCGACATGGCTACACCTTC.

V and J are TRBV7-3 and TRBJ1-1; D might be TRBD1 (6 bases). This CDR3 region has 13 residues. V gave up 4 bases and J gave up 3 bases, with 9 bases separating them. From germline, CDR1 is SGHTA and CDR2 FQGTGA. Written as DNA, the CDR3 is TGTGCCAGCAGCTCTGACAGGCACACTGAAGCTTTCTTT. Translating it yields CASSSDRHTEAFF.

The V call is TRBV2, the J call TRBJ2-3, with D possibly being TRBD2 (7 bases). The germline CDR1 and CDR2 sequences are SNHLY and FYNNEI. The CDR3 length is 14 residues. V was clipped by 4 bases and J by 13 bases, with 21 bases between them. For the CDR3, the DNA is TGTGCCAGCAGTGGCCGGGGGGCCAATTTGCCGGAGTATTTT. This encodes CASSGRGANLPEYF.